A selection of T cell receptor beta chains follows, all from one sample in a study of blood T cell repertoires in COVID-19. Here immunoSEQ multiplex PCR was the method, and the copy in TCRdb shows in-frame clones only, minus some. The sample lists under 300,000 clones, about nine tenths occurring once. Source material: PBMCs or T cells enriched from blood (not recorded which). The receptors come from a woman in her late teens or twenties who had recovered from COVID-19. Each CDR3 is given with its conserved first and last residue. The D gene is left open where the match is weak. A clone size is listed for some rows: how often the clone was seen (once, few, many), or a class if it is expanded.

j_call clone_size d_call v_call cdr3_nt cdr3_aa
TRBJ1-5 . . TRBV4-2 TGTGCCAGCAGCCAAGGCGTTAGCAATCAGCCCCAGCATTTT CASSQGVSNQPQHF
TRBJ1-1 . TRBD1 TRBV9 TGTGCCAGCAGACCTACCGGGACAGCGAACACTGAAGCTTTCTTT CASRPTGTANTEAFF
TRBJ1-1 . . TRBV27 TGTGCCAGCACCTCCCAAGGTACCGGGCAGGGGAAAGCTTTCTTT CASTSQGTGQGKAFF
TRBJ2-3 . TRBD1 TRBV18 TGTGCCAGCTCACCGGCGGGACAGGGCACAAATACGCAGTATTTT CASSPAGQGTNTQYF
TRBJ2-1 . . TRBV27 TGTGCCAGCCGATACAGGGGAGGCTACAATGAGCAGTTCTTC CASRYRGGYNEQFF
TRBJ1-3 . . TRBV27 TGTGCCAGCAGTTCCCGCCAGGATGGAAACACCATATATTTT CASSSRQDGNTIYF
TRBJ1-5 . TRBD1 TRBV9 TGTGCCAGCAGCCTTTTCGGCCGTACCGGGACAGGGGGTCACCAGCCCCAGCATTTT CASSLFGRTGTGGHQPQHF
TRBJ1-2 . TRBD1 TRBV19 TGTGCCAGTAGTATGACAGGGATCTATGGCTACACCTTC CASSMTGIYGYTF
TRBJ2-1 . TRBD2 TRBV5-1 TGCGCCAGCAACCCGACTAGCGGGTTGTACAATGAGCAGTTCTTC CASNPTSGLYNEQFF
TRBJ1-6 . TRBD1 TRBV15 TGTGCCACCAGCAGGAGACAGGGCTCTAATTCACCCCTCCACTTT CATSRRQGSNSPLHF
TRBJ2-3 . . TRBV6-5 TGTGCCAGCAGTTACCGGAGTGGGTCCACAGATACGCAGTATTTT CASSYRSGSTDTQYF
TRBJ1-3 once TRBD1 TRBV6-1 TGTGCCAGCAGTGAGGAACAGGGGTCCGGAAACACCATATATTTT CASSEEQGSGNTIYF
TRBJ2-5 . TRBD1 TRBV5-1 TGCGCCAGCAGCCCGGACAGGGGTTCCCAAGAGACCCAGTACTTC CASSPDRGSQETQYF
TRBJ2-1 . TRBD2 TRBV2 TGTGCCAGCGCAGGTACGGGAGGTAAGGTGCAGTTCTTC CASAGTGGKVQFF
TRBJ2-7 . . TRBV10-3 TGTGCCATCAGTGAAACACAGGGAGCTCTCTACGAGCAGTACTTC CAISETQGALYEQYF
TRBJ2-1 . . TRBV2 TGTGCCACCGAGTGTAGAGAGTCCGATGAGCAGTTCTTC CATECRESDEQFF
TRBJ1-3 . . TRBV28 TGTGCCAGCACCACCGAGGGTTTGGGTGGAAACACCATATATTTT CASTTEGLGGNTIYF
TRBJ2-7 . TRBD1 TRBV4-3 TGCGCCAGCAGCCAAGGAGAACAGGGCAGGGGGTACGAGCAGTACTTC CASSQGEQGRGYEQYF
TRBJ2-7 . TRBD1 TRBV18 TGTGCCAGCTCACCAAAAGGACAGGGGGCCTACGAGCAGTACTTC CASSPKGQGAYEQYF
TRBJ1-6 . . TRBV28 TGTGCCAGCACCACAGAGGGATCACCCCTCCACTTT CASTTEGSPLHF
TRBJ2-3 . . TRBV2 TGTGCCAGCAGTCACTTCTTGGCGGGGACAGCAGATACGCAGTATTTT CASSHFLAGTADTQYF
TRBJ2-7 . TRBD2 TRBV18 TGTGCCAGCTCAGAACTAGCGGAGACCTACGAGCAGTACTTC CASSELAETYEQYF
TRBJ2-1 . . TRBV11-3 TGTGCCAGCAGCTTAAGGTTGGGACTTCTTTACAATGAGCAGTTCTTC CASSLRLGLLYNEQFF
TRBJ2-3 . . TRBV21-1 TGTGCCAGCAGCAAGACAGGGGAGTCTAGCGGCTACTTTAGCACAGATACGCAGTATTTT CASSKTGESSGYFSTDTQYF
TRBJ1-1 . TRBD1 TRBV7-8 TGTGCCAGCAGTTTCCGTCGGACAGGGGGCACTGAAGCTTTCTTT CASSFRRTGGTEAFF
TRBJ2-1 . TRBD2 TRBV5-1 TGCGCCAGCAGCTTGGGGGCTAGCGGGTTGAATGAGCAGTTCTTC CASSLGASGLNEQFF
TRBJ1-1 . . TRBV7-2 TGTGCCAGCAGCTTAGTCCCGACAGGTGTGAACACTGAAGCTTTCTTT CASSLVPTGVNTEAFF
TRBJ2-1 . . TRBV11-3 TGTGCCAGCATGAGTTCTTCTGTCTACAATGAGCAGTTCTTC CASMSSSVYNEQFF
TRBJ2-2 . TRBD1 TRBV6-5 TGTGCCAGCAGCTCCGGGACAGATAACACCGGGGAGCTGTTTTTT CASSSGTDNTGELFF
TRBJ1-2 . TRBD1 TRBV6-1 TGTGCCAGCAGTGAAGCTACAGGGGCGTTCTATGGCTACACCTTC CASSEATGAFYGYTF
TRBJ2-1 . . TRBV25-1 TGTGCCAGCAGTGAATCCGCGGGCAATGAGCAGTTCTTC CASSESAGNEQFF
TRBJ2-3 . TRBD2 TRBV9 TGTGCCAGCAATAGCGGGGGGGTTGGTACAGATACGCAGTATTTT CASNSGGVGTDTQYF
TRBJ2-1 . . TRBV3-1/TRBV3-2 TGTGCCAGCAGCCAAGGGTGGACAGCGAACAATGAGCAGTTCTTC CASSQGWTANNEQFF
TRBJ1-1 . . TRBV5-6 TGTGCCAGCTCCACCTTGGGAGGGGGTCGGAACACTGAAGCTTTCTTT CASSTLGGGRNTEAFF
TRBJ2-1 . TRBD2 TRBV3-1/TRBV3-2 TGTGCCAGCAGCCAAGAAGTCCTAGCGGGGGTCAATGAGCAGTTCTTC CASSQEVLAGVNEQFF
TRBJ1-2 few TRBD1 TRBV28 TGTGCCGCCTGGGACAGGGCCTACGGCTACACCTTC CAAWDRAYGYTF
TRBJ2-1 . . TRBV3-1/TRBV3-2 TGTGCCAGCAGCCATCAGCGGGGAGGGGGGAATGAGCAGTTCTTC CASSHQRGGGNEQFF